Sequencing of this TCR beta chain was carried out in a study of T-cell memory formation after mild COVID-19. Looking at the study overall: Clusters were largely donor specific.

5'RACE primed at constant segments yielded TCR alpha and TCR beta cDNA libraries bearing sample barcodes and UMIs. TCRdb itself ran the 5' RACE reads through MiXCR, one entry per CDR3 protein. Seen here are around 150,000 distinct CDR3 sequences, roughly 15% observed once, and the top ten hold 11% to 15%. The germline CDR1 and CDR2 sequences are SQVTM and ANQGSEA. V was clipped by 3 bases and J by 4 bases, with 7 bases between them. The CDR3 sequence is 11 residues long. The sequenced sample was PBMCs or a T cell subset sorted from them (not recorded which). This TCR was recovered from an adult woman who had mild COVID-19 (a few samples of this study predate the infection). Cell type and time point are not known. The J gene is TRBJ2-7, the V gene TRBV29-1, with D hard to call. CDR3 in DNA: TGCAGCGTTGAGGAGTCTTACGAGCAGTACTTC. This encodes CSVEESYEQYF.